These 10 T cell receptor beta chains came from one sample sequenced in a study of blood T cell repertoires in COVID-19. TCRdb keeps only in-frame clones here, not all; method: immunoSEQ multiplex PCR. This table holds 85,000 to 100,000 clones, roughly 90% found once. Input material: peripheral blood. The receptors come from a man between 50 and 59 years old with active or convalescent COVID-19.

The rearrangement uses TRBV5-4 and TRBJ1-2; D is ambiguous. CDR3 size: 14 residues. Germline V gene lookup returns CDR1 SGHNT and CDR2 YYREEE (reference sequence). V dropped 0 bases and J dropped 2 bases, with 8 bases sitting between them. The CDR3 sequence is CASSLGLQNYGYTF. In DNA, the CDR3 is TGTGCCAGCAGCTTGGGCCTACAGAACTATGGCTACACCTTC.

The chain combines TRBV4-1 with TRBJ2-2; TRBD2 is a possible D gene (7 bases). The CDR3 consists of 17 residues. Germline lookup yields CDR1 MGHRA and CDR2 YSYEKL. Trimming left V 0 bases short and J 4 bases short, with 15 bases between. CDR3 residues: CASSQDWGGAATGELFF. In DNA, the CDR3 is TGCGCCAGCAGCCAAGATTGGGGGGGCGCGGCCACCGGGGAGCTGTTTTTT.

CDR3: CASIGQGSYEQYF. The CDR3 nucleotides are TGTGCCAGCATCGGACAGGGGTCCTACGAGCAGTACTTC. The chain carries TRBV28 and TRBJ2-7, with TRBD1 matching over 9 bases. Germline V gene lookup returns CDR1 MDHEN and CDR2 SYDVKM. The CDR3 totals 13 residues. V dropped 7 bases and J dropped 1; count of bases not matched to a gene: 2.

The sample holds a few counts of this clone. The rearrangement links TRBV5-1 to TRBJ2-5; D may be TRBD2 (6 bases). Germline CDR1 SGHRS, CDR2 YFSETQ. This CDR3 is 16 amino acids long. V was trimmed by 1 base and J by 0 bases, leaving 13 bases between them. For the CDR3, the DNA is TGCGCCAGCAGCTTGATCGTCGCGGGGAACCAAGAGACCCAGTACTTC. Translation gives CASSLIVAGNQETQYF.

The CDR3 region is CASSQGTEGGAFF. The CDR3 DNA reads TGTGCCAGCAGCCAAGGAACCGAAGGAGGGGCTTTCTTT. This rearrangement joins TRBV3-1 (or the pseudogene TRBV3-2) to TRBJ1-1; D is unclear. The CDR3 contains 13 residues. V lost 1 base and J 11 bases, leaving 14 bases between the germline ends. The germline V gene encodes CDR1 LGHDT and CDR2 YNNKEL (reference sequence).

The genes are TRBV14 and TRBJ2-3; perhaps TRBD2 as D (5 bases). Trimming removed 4 bases from V and 1 base from J, with 18 bases in between. CDR1 and CDR2 (germline): SGHDN, FVKESK. The length of the CDR3 is 17 residues. The CDR3 protein is CASSRVPPAGGTDTQYF. The CDR3 bases are TGTGCCAGCAGCCGAGTACCACCCGCCGGGGGCACAGATACGCAGTATTTT.

This chain connects TRBV6-5 to TRBJ2-5; tentative D call: TRBD1 (6 bases). Deletions cut 8 bases from V and 3 bases from J, with 10 bases between. This CDR3 region has 12 residues. The germline gives CDR1 MNHEY, CDR2 SVGAGI. The CDR3 here is CASGRTEETQYF. The CDR3 DNA is TGTGCCAGCGGAAGGACAGAAGAGACCCAGTACTTC.

The J gene is TRBJ2-4, the V gene TRBV6-1; the D is unclear. In germline, CDR1 is MNHNS, CDR2 SASEGT. V lost 1 base and J 6 bases, leaving 13 bases between the germline ends. The CDR3 extends over 15 amino acids. The DNA for the CDR3 is TGTGCCAGCAGTGAAGTTTCCTTTGAGGTAAACATTCAGTACTTC. It yields the protein CASSEVSFEVNIQYF.

The V call is TRBV15, the J call TRBJ2-5; D is perhaps TRBD2 (5 bases). This CDR3 contains 13 residues. With 9 bases removed from V and 0 bases from J, the gap between germline ends came to 11 bases. Germline-derived CDR1 and CDR2 are LNHNV and YYDKDF (reference sequence). The CDR3 DNA follows: TGTGCCACTGGACTCTTGTACCAAGAGACCCAGTACTTC. This sequence encodes CATGLLYQETQYF.

The chain joins TRBV25-1 to TRBJ1-6; TRBD1 matches 8 bases. Germline assignment: CDR1 MGHDK and CDR2 SYGVNS. This CDR3 is 14 amino acids long. V gave up 7 bases and J gave up 7 bases; unmatched junction bases: 6. This CDR3 reads CASIQTGGNSPLHF. CDR3 DNA sequence: TGTGCCAGCATTCAAACAGGGGGGAATTCACCCCTCCACTTT.